The 22 T cell receptor beta chains in this list originate from one sample, sequenced in a study of blood T cell repertoires in COVID-19. Sequencing used immunoSEQ multiplex PCR; TCRdb keeps in-frame clones, though not all of them. Of about 360,000 clones listed, approximately 86% are singletons. The sequencing input was peripheral blood. These receptors were taken from a woman aged 60-70 years with COVID-19, enrolled during active disease.

With regard to this clone: Other nucleotide sequences from this sample produce the same CDR3. The chain is built from TRBV9 and TRBJ2-7; TRBD2 matches at 8 bases. Unmatched junction bases numbered 3, after V lost 2 bases and J lost 2 bases. The CDR3 covers 14 residues. In germline, CDR1 is SGDLS, CDR2 YYNGEE. CDR3 in DNA: TGTGCCAGCAGCGTCGGCGGGGGGACCTACGAGCAGTACTTC. Translating gives CASSVGGGTYEQYF. Variable domain in full (rest from reference TRBV9 and TRBJ2-7): DSGVTQTPKHLITATGQRVTLRCSPRSGDLSVYWYQQSLDQGLQFLIQYYNGEERAKGNILERFSAQQFPDLHSELNLSSLELGDSALYFCASSVGGGTYEQYFGPGTRLTVT.

J is TRBJ1-2 and V is TRBV2; 8 bases agree with TRBD1. The junction had 6 bases not matched to a gene; V was cut back by 6 bases and J by 6 bases. This CDR3 contains 13 residues. Germline V gene lookup returns CDR1 SNHLY and CDR2 FYNNEI. As DNA, the CDR3 is TGTGCCAGCAGAAAGGACAGGGTGGATGGCTACACCTTC. Its protein is CASRKDRVDGYTF.

The chain carries TRBV19 and TRBJ1-1; D is uncertain. CDR3 size: 15 residues. Germline loops: CDR1 LNHDA, CDR2 SQIVND (reference sequence). Between the trimmed V and J ends, which lost 1 base and 5 bases, there was a span of 14 bases. The CDR3 region is CASSIGGSPGTEAFF. The DNA for the CDR3 is TGTGCCAGTAGTATAGGTGGCTCTCCGGGGACTGAAGCTTTCTTT.

The V and J genes are TRBV2 and TRBJ1-1; D unclear. CDR3 size: 14 residues. Germline CDR1 and CDR2: SNHLY and FYNNEI. V shed 2 bases and J shed 4 bases, with 11 bases lying between them. The CDR3 DNA is TGTGCCAGCAGTGAATTCCGGGTCCCCACTGAAGCTTTCTTT. Residues: CASSEFRVPTEAFF.

The chain is built from TRBV5-1 and TRBJ2-3; 9 bases are a match to TRBD2. CDR1 is SGHRS, CDR2 YFSETQ, per germline. The CDR3 is made up of 16 amino acids. Losses at the gene ends were 2 bases for V and 3 bases for J; bases not matched to a gene: 7. CDR3 sequence (DNA): TGCGCCAGCAGCTTTACGCGGGGGGGCGGGACAGATACGCAGTATTTT. Its translation: CASSFTRGGGTDTQYF.

The V and J genes are TRBV4-1 and TRBJ2-7; D might be TRBD1 (7 bases). With 2 bases removed from V and 5 bases from J, the gap between germline ends came to 19 bases. The germline gives CDR1 MGHRA, CDR2 YSYEKL. The CDR3 length is 16 residues. In DNA form, the CDR3 reads TGCGCCAGCAGCCAACCCGCGGGGACAGATTTCCACGAGCAGTACTTC. Its protein product is CASSQPAGTDFHEQYF.

The chain is built from TRBV5-6 and TRBJ1-2; no firm D call. CDR1 is SGHDT and CDR2 is YYEEEE in the germline V gene. The CDR3 is 15 amino acids. The V and J ends lost 0 bases and 4 bases respectively, with 13 bases between them. CDR3 bases: TGTGCCAGCAGCTTGGTGGGCAGCCACCCCTATGGCTACACCTTC. Translated: CASSLVGSHPYGYTF.

This clone was recorded once. The chain couples TRBV19 to TRBJ1-4; 8 bases are shared with TRBD1. CDR1 and CDR2 (germline): LNHDA, SQIVND (reference sequence). The V and J ends lost 6 bases and 4 bases, in that order; junction bases with no gene match: 4. This CDR3 has 14 residues. In nucleotides, the CDR3 is TGTGCCAGTAGCCGGACAGGGATTAATGAAAAACTGTTTTTT. Residues: CASSRTGINEKLFF.

This chain uses TRBV6-5 with TRBJ2-7, with 7 bases lining up with TRBD2. The CDR3 has 12 amino acids. Per germline, CDR1 MNHEY and CDR2 SVGAGI. V lost 2 bases, J lost 8 bases, and 3 bases stayed unmatched. The CDR3 loop reads CASSYREGKQYF. For the CDR3, the DNA is TGTGCCAGCAGTTACAGGGAGGGCAAGCAGTACTTC.

The rearrangement joins TRBV11-3 to TRBJ2-7; 9 bases are shared with TRBD2. This CDR3 is built from 15 residues. V lost 11 bases to trimming and J lost 1 base; unmatched junction nucleotides: 12. CDR1 SGHNT and CDR2 YENEEA come from the germline V gene. The CDR3 bases are TGTGCCTCTTCAGGCGGCGGGGGGGCATCCTACGAGCAGTACTTC. This translates into CASSGGGGASYEQYF.

The chain combines TRBV7-9 with TRBJ2-3; D possibly corresponds to TRBD1 (6 bases). V was trimmed by 3 bases and J by 3 bases, leaving 16 bases between them. Germline loops: CDR1 SEHNR, CDR2 FQNEAQ (reference sequence). The CDR3 extends over 16 amino acids. The CDR3 region has the DNA TGTGCCAGCAGCTTCCCACAGGGAATAGCGACAGATACGCAGTATTTT. It is translated as CASSFPQGIATDTQYF.

This clone has just one count. The chain couples TRBV11-2 to TRBJ2-3; 7 bases match TRBD2. With V trimmed by 5 bases and J by 4 bases, 18 bases remained unmatched. The CDR3 is 18 amino acids. Looked up from germline, CDR1 is SGHAT and CDR2 is FQNNGV. The CDR3 nucleotides are TGTGCCAGCAGCCCCAGCTGGAGTAGGGAGGGCTTACCAGATACGCAGTATTTT. Translating gives CASSPSWSREGLPDTQYF.

The chain has TRBV5-6 and TRBJ1-3, with no clear D. Trimming removed 0 bases from V and 2 bases from J, with 9 bases in between. This CDR3 region has 15 residues. Germline CDR1 is SGHDT and CDR2 is YYEEEE. CDR3: CASSLGVYAGNTIYF. The CDR3 DNA reads TGTGCCAGCAGCTTGGGAGTCTACGCTGGAAACACCATATATTTT.

The genes are TRBV7-3 and TRBJ2-1; D not certain. The V end lost 7 bases, the J end lost 4 bases, and 11 bases lay between the germline ends. Germline CDR1 SGHTA, CDR2 FQGTGA. This CDR3 spans 13 amino acids. The CDR3 nucleotides are TGTGCCAGCACCTCCGCCGGTTACAATGAGCAGTTCTTC. This codes for CASTSAGYNEQFF.

The chain links TRBV4-3 to TRBJ2-3, with D unresolved. Germline-derived CDR1 and CDR2 are LGHNA and YSLEER. Trimming removed 0 bases at V and 2 bases at J, with 24 bases between. The CDR3 length is 20 residues. The CDR3, as DNA: TGCGCCAGCAGCCAAGACCGGGTATGGGTGTCCTCGCAGTTCACAGATACGCAGTATTTT. Residues: CASSQDRVWVSSQFTDTQYF.

The gene calls are TRBV7-3 and TRBJ1-2, with TRBD1 as a possible D gene (6 bases). The CDR3 is 14 residues long. CDR1 SGHTA and CDR2 FQGTGA come from the germline V gene. V was clipped by 6 bases and J by 2 bases, with 13 bases between them. The chain's CDR3 is CASSPRGQNYGYTF. CDR3 nucleotides: TGTGCCAGCAGTCCGCGGGGGCAAAACTATGGCTACACCTTC.

The CDR3: CSASKATSTDTQYF. As DNA, the CDR3 is TGCAGTGCTAGTAAAGCGACTAGCACAGATACGCAGTATTTT. The genes are TRBV20-1 and TRBJ2-3; no reliable D call. Germline CDR1 reads DFQATT; CDR2 reads SNEGSKA (reference sequence). Trimming removed 3 bases from V and 0 bases from J, with 10 bases in between. This CDR3 comprises 14 residues.

The genes are TRBV27 and TRBJ1-1, with 12 positions matching TRBD1. This CDR3 is built from 16 residues. The junction had 7 bases not matched to a gene; V was cut back by 5 bases and J by 3 bases. Looked up from germline, CDR1 is MNHEY and CDR2 is SMNVEV (reference sequence). CDR3 amino acids: CASSLGTGGWYTEAFF. The CDR3 nucleotides read TGTGCCAGCAGTCTCGGGACAGGGGGCTGGTACACTGAAGCTTTCTTT.

This clone was seen only a few times. This chain connects TRBV20-1 to TRBJ1-1; D unresolved. V was shortened by 3 bases and J by 0 bases, with 8 bases between the two germline ends. CDR3 length equals 13 residues. The V gene's germline CDR1 is DFQATT and CDR2 SNEGSKA (reference sequence). The CDR3 region is CSASAQLNTEAFF. The CDR3, as DNA: TGCAGTGCTAGTGCGCAGTTGAACACTGAAGCTTTCTTT.

J is TRBJ2-1 and V is TRBV11-2; TRBD2 matches at 9 bases. V lost 5 bases, J lost 7 bases, and 12 bases stayed unmatched. Germline V gene data show CDR1 as SGHAT and CDR2 as FQNNGV. The CDR3 spans 16 residues. CDR3: CASSKGRGGAPNEQFF. DNA for the CDR3: TGTGCCAGCAGCAAAGGGCGCGGGGGGGCCCCTAATGAGCAGTTCTTC.

This chain links TRBV2 with TRBJ1-4, with TRBD1 as a possible D gene (5 bases). V lost 8 bases to trimming and J lost 7 bases, with 14 bases between them. This CDR3 spans 13 amino acids. Germline loops: CDR1 SNHLY, CDR2 FYNNEI. The CDR3 nucleotides read TGTGCCAGCCGGTTGCAGGGAGGTGAAAAACTGTTTTTT. Protein sequence: CASRLQGGEKLFF.

CDR3 sequence (DNA): TGTGCCAGTAGTACCAGGGCCCTATACAGTCAGCCCCAGCATTTT. As protein: CASSTRALYSQPQHF. The chain uses TRBV19 and TRBJ1-5; tentatively, D is TRBD1 (5 bases). The CDR3 has 15 amino acids. Between the trimmed V and J ends, which lost 4 bases and 6 bases, there was a span of 16 bases. Germline V gene sequence: CDR1 LNHDA, CDR2 SQIVND (reference sequence).